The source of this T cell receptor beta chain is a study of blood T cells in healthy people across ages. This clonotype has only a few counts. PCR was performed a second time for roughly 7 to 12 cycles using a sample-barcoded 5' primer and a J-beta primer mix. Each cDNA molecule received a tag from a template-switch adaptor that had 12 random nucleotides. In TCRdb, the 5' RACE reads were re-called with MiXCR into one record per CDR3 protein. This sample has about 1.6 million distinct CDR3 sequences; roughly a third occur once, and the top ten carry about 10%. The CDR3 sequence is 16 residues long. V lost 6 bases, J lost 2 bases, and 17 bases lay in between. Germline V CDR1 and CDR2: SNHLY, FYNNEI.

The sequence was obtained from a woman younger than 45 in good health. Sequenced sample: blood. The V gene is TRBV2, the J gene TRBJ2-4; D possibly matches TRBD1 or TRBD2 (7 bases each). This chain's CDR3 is CASRENRGGTKNIQYF. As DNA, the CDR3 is TGTGCCAGCAGGGAGAACAGGGGAGGGACCAAAAACATTCAGTACTTC.